These T cell receptor beta chains were read from a single sample in a study of vaccination and CD4 T cells after COVID-19. Their specific antigens are unknown. TCRdb itself ran the PCR reads through MiXCR, one entry per CDR3 protein. The table lists 15,000 to 20,000 distinct CDR3 sequences, approximately 50% of them singletons. The specimen comprised CD4+ T cells from blood, cultured in vitro, sampled before SARS-CoV-2 vaccination. These receptors came from a human donor who received a COVID-19 vaccine. Both conserved end residues are part of each CDR3. The order of the fields is CDR3 protein, CDR3 DNA, J gene, D gene, V gene, clone size. A D gene is named only where the DNA matches it firmly. The size of a clone is reported for some rows only, either as once, few or many, or as a class for expanded clones.

CASSLRAIRTDTQYF TGTGCCAGCAGCTTACGTGCCATTCGCACAGATACGCAGTATTTT TRBJ2-3 NA TRBV7-2 few
CATSEKRTGKAFF TGTGCCACCAGTGAGAAACGGACAGGGAAAGCTTTCTTT TRBJ1-1 TRBD1 TRBV24-1 medium-sized
CASSDHRVTTGNTIYF TGTGCCAGCAGTGACCACAGGGTAACGACTGGAAACACCATATATTTT TRBJ1-3 NA TRBV2 few
CSGGDIGGDYTF TGCAGCGGGGGGGATATCGGCGGTGACTACACCTTC TRBJ1-2 NA TRBV29-1 NA
CASSSLTWTGGIAEAFF TGTGCCAGCAGCTCTTTAACCTGGACAGGGGGCATCGCTGAAGCTTTCTTT TRBJ1-1 TRBD1 TRBV12-3/TRBV12-4 NA
CASSAKQGMGVYGYTF TGTGCCAGCAGTGCAAAACAGGGGATGGGGGTCTATGGCTACACCTTC TRBJ1-2 TRBD1 TRBV2 NA
CASSREARGRGTEAFF TGTGCCAGCAGCCGGGAGGCCAGGGGGCGCGGAACTGAAGCTTTCTTT TRBJ1-1 TRBD1 TRBV11-3 NA
CASSGVGAGNSGNTIYF TGTGCCAGCAGTGGGGTGGGCGCAGGTAACTCTGGAAACACCATATATTTT TRBJ1-3 NA TRBV12-3/TRBV12-4 NA
CASSQVGRNTDTQYF TGCGCCAGCAGCCAAGTGGGGCGGAACACAGATACGCAGTATTTT TRBJ2-3 NA TRBV4-1 NA
CASSLLGNYYGYTF TGTGCCAGCAGCTTATTAGGGAATTACTATGGCTACACCTTC TRBJ1-2 NA TRBV5-4 NA
CSARDGGGATDREDEKLFF TGCAGTGCTAGAGATGGGGGTGGAGCCACGGACAGGGAAGATGAAAAACTGTTTTTT TRBJ1-4 TRBD1 TRBV20-1 NA
CASSARGGADTQYF TGTGCCAGCAGCGCGCGGGGGGGCGCAGATACGCAGTATTTT TRBJ2-3 TRBD2 TRBV11-3 NA
CATSRWAGETQYF TGTGCCACCAGCCGTTGGGCTGGAGAGACCCAGTACTTC TRBJ2-5 NA TRBV15 NA
CASSVVAGGNTQYF TGTGCCAGCAGCGTAGTAGCGGGGGGTAATACGCAGTATTTT TRBJ2-3 TRBD2 TRBV9 few
CAISEGGNTDTQYF TGTGCCATCAGCGAGGGGGGAAACACAGATACGCAGTATTTT TRBJ2-3 NA TRBV10-3 NA
CASSDRGGSEQYF TGTGCCAGCAGCGACCGCGGGGGGAGCGAGCAGTACTTC TRBJ2-7 TRBD2 TRBV27 NA
CASSLGTSGPDTQYF TGTGCCAGCAGCTTAGGGACTAGCGGCCCAGATACGCAGTATTTT TRBJ2-3 TRBD2 TRBV7-2 NA
CASSIWGQPSNQPQHF TGTGCCAGTAGTATTTGGGGACAGCCTAGCAATCAGCCCCAGCATTTT TRBJ1-5 TRBD1 TRBV19 NA
CSAMSGATDTQYF TGCAGTGCTATGAGCGGCGCCACAGATACGCAGTATTTT TRBJ2-3 NA TRBV20-1 few
CASSRRDRNTEAFF TGTGCCAGCAGTCGTAGGGACAGGAACACTGAAGCTTTCTTT TRBJ1-1 TRBD1 TRBV6-1 NA
CASRRGRAYEQYF TGTGCCAGCAGGCGCGGGAGGGCCTACGAGCAGTACTTC TRBJ2-7 TRBD2 TRBV6-1 few
CASTDRANTGELFF TGTGCCAGCACGGACAGGGCGAACACCGGGGAGCTGTTTTTT TRBJ2-2 TRBD1 TRBV6-1 NA
CASSFRGSYEQYF TGTGCCAGCAGTTTCAGGGGGTCCTACGAGCAGTACTTC TRBJ2-7 TRBD1 TRBV27 once
CSAREPERLNTEAFF TGCAGTGCTAGAGAGCCCGAACGTTTGAACACTGAAGCTTTCTTT TRBJ1-1 NA TRBV20-1 NA
CASSSGVVETQYF TGTGCCAGCTCGTCTGGGGTGGTGGAGACCCAGTACTTC TRBJ2-5 NA TRBV18 NA
CASSPEGDSEKLFF TGTGCCAGCAGCCCCGAGGGAGACAGTGAAAAACTGTTTTTT TRBJ1-4 NA TRBV7-2 NA
CASSTYLNTDTQYF TGTGCCAGCAGTACCTACTTAAACACAGATACGCAGTATTTT TRBJ2-3 NA TRBV6-1 NA
CSASPSGGASYEQYF TGCAGTGCTAGTCCCAGCGGGGGGGCTTCCTACGAGCAGTACTTC TRBJ2-7 TRBD2 TRBV20-1 NA
CASSVDSGGAAGELFF TGTGCCAGCAGCGTAGATAGCGGGGGGGCCGCCGGGGAGCTGTTTTTT TRBJ2-2 TRBD2 TRBV7-2 few
CASSEANTEAFF TGTGCCAGCAGTGAAGCTAACACTGAAGCTTTCTTT TRBJ1-1 NA TRBV2 few
CSALKAAYGYTF TGCAGTGCCCTAAAGGCGGCTTATGGCTACACCTTC TRBJ1-2 NA TRBV20-1 NA
CASSYGPTTTEAFF TGTGCCAGCAGTTACGGGCCCACGACCACTGAAGCTTTCTTT TRBJ1-1 NA TRBV6-5 few